This paragraph reports one TCR beta chain. Its antigen is not identified. The ends were cut back, 0 bases at V and 2 bases at J, with 10 bases in the middle. Germline CDR1 reads LNHDA; CDR2 reads SQIVND (reference sequence). CDR3 length equals 16 residues. The primer mix had 60 Vbeta and 13 Jbeta primers. Profiling relied on immunoSEQ multiplex PCR, and the TCRdb table lists in-frame clones only, not all of them. The profile shows fewer than 200,000 clones, roughly 80% of them singletons. This sample is drawn from a study of cytomegalovirus exposure and HLA in healthy donors. Study results and caveats: Segments of the TCR beta V type were, in most cases, productive about 87% or about 30% of the time in an earlier analysis. Per a later analysis, 18,000 or so TCR beta sequences showed association with HLA alleles at 0.05 false discovery rate.

The sample consisted of PBMCs. The receptor was derived from a woman between 45 and 65 years old in good health and CMV-seropositive. The rearrangement uses TRBV19 and TRBJ1-4; tentative D call: TRBD1 (5 bases). CDR3 sequence (DNA): TGTGCCAGTAGTATAGATCGGGGGATGACTAATGAAAAACTGTTTTTT. Its translation: CASSIDRGMTNEKLFF.